Reported below is one T cell receptor (beta chain). Its antigen is currently unknown. The table came from immunoSEQ multiplex PCR; TCRdb's copy has only in-frame clones and leaves some out. The sample gives 81,000 or so clones, 90% to 95% of which show up once; about 13% is in the top ten. The data are from a study of OX40 agonist ivuxolimab in advanced cancers. Across the whole study: Each dose-escalation patient presented with hepatocellular carcinoma, melanoma, renal cell or head and neck cancer.

Study-level points and caveats: CD4+ and CD8+ blood T cells expanded clonally by week 6 at 0.1 to 3.0 mg/kg. Partial responders at 0.1-3.0 mg/kg had among the lowest clonal expansion.

The CDR3 totals 14 residues. V lost 8 bases, J lost 3 bases, and 8 bases stayed unmatched. Germline V gene lookup returns CDR1 LNHDA and CDR2 SQIVND (reference sequence). The source material was CD4+ or CD8+ T cells sorted from blood, sampled in a trial of the OX40 agonist ivuxolimab. The clonotype was recovered from an adult with an advanced solid tumor such as melanoma, head and neck, liver or kidney cancer. The chain uses TRBV19 and TRBJ2-7, with 9 bases that match TRBD1. CDR3 in amino acids: CASRPGTGNYEQYF. In nucleotides, the CDR3 is TGTGCCAGTCGCCCCGGGACAGGGAACTACGAGCAGTACTTC.